A single TCR beta chain is shown here with its context. The CDR3 has 16 amino acids. Trimming at V came to 5 bases and at J to 3 bases, leaving 13 bases not matched to a gene. Looked up from germline, CDR1 is SGDLS and CDR2 is YYNGEE. This sample is drawn from a study of cytomegalovirus exposure and HLA in healthy donors. The PCR had 60 Vbeta and 13 Jbeta primers. The data were produced by immunoSEQ multiplex PCR, yet TCRdb's version contains in-frame clones alone and is incomplete. There are fewer than 85,000 clones in the sample, with about 5% held by the top ten. The rearrangement links TRBV9 to TRBJ2-5; 7 nucleotides line up with TRBD2. This clonotype was sampled from a woman aged 40 to 50 in good health and CMV-seropositive. Material: PBMCs. The CDR3 DNA reads TGTGCCAGCAGTCGGGGGGTTATCACTACCGAAGAGACCCAGTACTTC. Amino acid sequence: CASSRGVITTEETQYF. Based on the CDR3 plus reference TRBV9 and TRBJ2-5, the full variable domain is DSGVTQTPKHLITATGQRVTLRCSPRSGDLSVYWYQQSLDQGLQFLIQYYNGEERAKGNILERFSAQQFPDLHSELNLSSLELGDSALYFCASSRGVITTEETQYFGPGTRLLVL.